This TCR beta chain comes out of a study of shared clonotypes between healthy human individuals. Using immunoSEQ multiplex PCR, the repertoire was profiled, and TCRdb retains in-frame clones only, with some absent. This sample has 780,000 or so clones; approximately 77% occur once, and the top ten carry 1.8%. The CDR3 sequence is 13 residues long. V was trimmed by 8 bases and J by 6 bases, leaving 17 bases between them. Germline V lookup: CDR1 MNHNS, CDR2 SASEGT. V is TRBV6-1 and J is TRBJ2-7; D gene ambiguous. The sequencing input was memory CD4+ T cells sorted from blood. Subset of the sample: CD45RA-negative fraction. The receptor's source is a woman in her twenties or thirties in good health. Here the CDR3 DNA reads TGTGCCAGCGCCCCAAGTCCCAACTTCGAGCAGTACTTC. The encoded protein is CASAPSPNFEQYF.